The 32 T cell receptor beta chains listed next were all sequenced from one sample in a study of blood T cell repertoires in COVID-19. Assay used: immunoSEQ multiplex PCR; TCRdb lists only in-frame clones, some missing. The sample carries about 98,000 clones, approximately 86% recorded once. Sample: peripheral blood. The receptors originated from a man aged 45-60 years with acute or convalescent COVID-19.

The V call is TRBV14, the J call TRBJ2-6; 8 nucleotides align to TRBD1. The CDR3 totals 19 residues. The junction had 9 bases not matched to a gene; V was cut back by 2 bases and J by 0 bases. Germline values: CDR1 SGHDN, CDR2 FVKESK. The CDR3 is CASSQQTGTGGSGANVLTF. In DNA form, the CDR3 reads TGTGCCAGCAGCCAACAGACCGGGACAGGAGGCTCTGGGGCCAACGTCCTGACTTTC. The variable domain in full, completed from reference TRBV14 and TRBJ2-6, reads EAGVTQFPSHSVIEKGQTVTLRCDPISGHDNLYWYRRVMGKEIKFLLHFVKESKQDESGMPNNRFLAERTGGTYSTLKVQPAELEDSGVYFCASSQQTGTGGSGANVLTFGAGSRLTVL.

The rearrangement links TRBV30 to TRBJ1-2, with 8 bases that match TRBD1. The germline V gene encodes CDR1 GTSNPN and CDR2 SVGIG (reference sequence). CDR3 length equals 12 residues. With V trimmed by 5 bases and J by 8 bases, 7 bases remained unmatched. The CDR3 reads CAWETGEYGYTF. The CDR3 nucleotides are TGTGCCTGGGAGACAGGGGAGTACGGCTACACCTTC.

This clone was seen just once. The chain joins TRBV6-4 to TRBJ2-1; tentatively, D is TRBD2 (6 bases). The V gene lost 3 bases and the J gene lost 11 bases, with 23 bases spanning the gap. Germline CDR1 MRHNA, CDR2 SNTAGT. The CDR3 runs 16 residues. CDR3 protein: CASSDTNLPGSAQQFF. As DNA, the CDR3 is TGTGCCAGCAGTGATACCAACCTTCCCGGGAGCGCCCAGCAGTTCTTC.

The chain joins TRBV6-5 to TRBJ1-5; 7 positions agree with TRBD1. The V gene's germline CDR1 is MNHEY and CDR2 SVGAGI. After removal of 5 bases from V and 2 bases from J, the junction contained 6 bases not matched to a gene. The CDR3 length is 15 residues. This chain's CDR3 is CASSLTGYGNQPQHF. CDR3 DNA sequence: TGTGCCAGCAGTCTGACAGGGTATGGCAATCAGCCCCAGCATTTT.

The gene calls are TRBV15 and TRBJ2-6; TRBD1 agrees at 11 bases. The germline CDR1 and CDR2 sequences are LNHNV and YYDKDF (reference sequence). The CDR3 totals 17 residues. V was clipped by 8 bases and J by 2 bases; unmatched bases: 8. The CDR3 is CATARGQGAAGANVLTF. The CDR3 nucleotides are TGTGCCACCGCTCGCGGACAGGGGGCTGCTGGGGCCAACGTCCTGACTTTC. Together with reference TRBV15 and TRBJ2-6, the CDR3 gives the full variable domain: DAMVIQNPRYQVTQFGKPVTLSCSQTLNHNVMYWYQQKSSQAPKLLFHYYDKDFNNEADTPDNFQSRRPNTSFCFLDIRSPGLGDTAMYLCATARGQGAAGANVLTFGAGSRLTVL.

The chain links TRBV11-2 to TRBJ1-4, with 8 bases fitting TRBD1. The trim removed 5 bases at V and 7 bases at J, leaving 9 bases unmatched. The CDR3 loop spans 15 amino acids. The germline CDR1 and CDR2 sequences are SGHAT and FQNNGV. The CDR3 spells CASSPGDRRGEKLFF. As DNA, the CDR3 is TGTGCCAGCAGCCCCGGGGACAGGCGCGGTGAAAAACTGTTTTTT.

This chain joins TRBV7-9 and TRBJ1-1; D may be TRBD1 (6 bases). The CDR3 sequence is 15 residues long. Germline-derived CDR1 and CDR2 are SEHNR and FQNEAQ (reference sequence). V was pared by 2 bases and J by 0 bases, with 10 bases between. DNA for the CDR3: TGTGCCAGCAGCTTAAGTCAGGGGATGAACACTGAAGCTTTCTTT. Protein: CASSLSQGMNTEAFF.

The CDR3 sequence is CASSDGSSYNSPLHF. The CDR3 DNA sequence: TGTGCCAGCAGTGACGGTAGCTCCTATAATTCACCCCTCCACTTT. The V and J genes are TRBV6-4 and TRBJ1-6; D unresolved. The CDR3 has 15 residues. Germline loops: CDR1 MRHNA, CDR2 SNTAGT. V was trimmed by 2 bases and J by 0 bases, leaving 5 bases between them.

To note about this clone: This CDR3 is also generated by other DNA sequences in the sample. The chain recombines TRBV9 with TRBJ1-1; D might be TRBD1 (6 bases). V was cut by 4 bases and J by 3 bases, with 13 bases left in between. Per the germline V gene, CDR1 is SGDLS and CDR2 is YYNGEE. The CDR3 contains 14 residues. CDR3 protein: CASSLQGGDTEAFF. The CDR3 bases are TGTGCCAGCAGCTTACAGGGTGGGGACACTGAAGCTTTCTTT.

This clone appeared a few times. The V call is TRBV7-8, the J call TRBJ2-7, with 8 positions matching TRBD2. The CDR3 has 15 residues. V shed 6 bases, J shed 0 bases, and the junction held 7 bases outside the gene matches. CDR1 is SGHVS, CDR2 FQNEAQ, per germline. CDR3 loop: CASSDSGVSSYEQYF. Written as DNA, the CDR3 is TGTGCCAGCAGTGATAGCGGGGTGAGCTCCTACGAGCAGTACTTC.

The table lists this clone with a few counts. The chain employs TRBV6-5 and TRBJ1-6, with D possibly matching TRBD1 (6 bases). Trimming stripped 2 bases from V and 8 bases from J, with 13 bases between. This CDR3 is built from 15 residues. Germline V lookup: CDR1 MNHEY, CDR2 SVGAGI. CDR3 amino acids: CASSYDRIIDSPLHF. The CDR3 DNA follows: TGTGCCAGCAGTTACGACAGGATCATTGATTCACCCCTCCACTTT.

This chain joins TRBV2 and TRBJ1-2; D is unresolved. Germline loops: CDR1 SNHLY, CDR2 FYNNEI. The CDR3 runs to 13 residues. Between the trimmed V and J ends, which lost 6 bases and 6 bases, there was a span of 14 bases. This chain's CDR3 is CASSTNILNGYTF. The CDR3 region has the DNA TGTGCCAGCAGCACTAACATACTCAATGGCTACACCTTC.

CDR3 in amino acids: CASSTDRVRFDYGYTF. CDR3 sequence (DNA): TGTGCCAGTAGTACAGACAGGGTTCGATTTGACTATGGCTACACCTTC. The chain carries TRBV19 and TRBJ1-2; 7 bases fit TRBD1. Germline CDR1 and CDR2: LNHDA and SQIVND (reference sequence). V shed 4 bases and J 3 bases; nucleotides not matched to a gene: 11. This CDR3 contains 16 residues.

V gene TRBV29-1 combines with J gene TRBJ1-1, with a tentative D call TRBD1 (5 bases). The CDR3 extends over 13 amino acids. Trimming cost V 1 base and J 1 base, with 7 bases left between them. Germline values: CDR1 SQVTM, CDR2 ANQGSEA. The CDR3 spells CSVEGTPNTEAFF. CDR3 nucleotide sequence: TGCAGCGTTGAAGGGACACCGAACACTGAAGCTTTCTTT. Full variable domain (outside the CDR3, taken from reference TRBV29-1 and TRBJ1-1): SAVISQKPSRDICQRGTSLTIQCQVDSQVTMMFWYRQQPGQSLTLIATANQGSEATYESGFVIDKFPISRPNLTFSTLTVSNMSPEDSSIYLCSVEGTPNTEAFFGQGTRLTVV.

J is TRBJ1-1 and V is TRBV30, with D maybe TRBD1 (6 bases). V lost 3 bases and J 11 bases, leaving 16 bases between the germline ends. This CDR3 has 12 amino acids. Germline CDR1 is GTSNPN and CDR2 is SVGIG (reference sequence). The CDR3 here is CAWSSTGTYAFF. CDR3 DNA sequence: TGTGCCTGGAGCTCAACGGGGACATATGCTTTCTTT.

The chain recombines TRBV30 with TRBJ2-7; 11 bases are shared with TRBD2. V lost 3 bases, J lost 5 bases, and 15 bases stayed unmatched. Germline V gives CDR1 GTSNPN, CDR2 SVGIG (reference sequence). The CDR3 loop spans 17 amino acids. CDR3 in amino acids: CAWSPRRTSGSIHEQYF. The CDR3 nucleotides are TGTGCCTGGAGCCCACGACGTACTAGCGGGAGTATCCACGAGCAGTACTTC.

This clone was seen only a few times. The V and J genes are TRBV4-1 and TRBJ2-7; 10 bases are shared with TRBD1. The CDR3 runs 14 residues. Germline CDR1 is MGHRA and CDR2 is YSYEKL. With V trimmed by 4 bases and J by 4 bases, 4 bases remained unmatched. CDR3 region: CASSPGTGAYEQYF. DNA of the CDR3: TGCGCCAGCAGCCCCGGGACAGGGGCTTACGAGCAGTACTTC.

The chain employs TRBV9 and TRBJ2-1; D is possibly TRBD1 (7 bases). The V and J ends lost 2 bases and 4 bases respectively, with 13 bases between them. This CDR3 has 15 residues. Germline CDR1 and CDR2: SGDLS and YYNGEE. The CDR3 region has the DNA TGTGCCAGCAGCGTCCAGGGGGGAGCATACAATGAGCAGTTCTTC. This sequence encodes CASSVQGGAYNEQFF.

The V call is TRBV9, the J call TRBJ1-2; perhaps TRBD1 as D (5 bases). V gave up 3 bases and J gave up 1 base, with 13 bases separating them. This CDR3 is built from 15 residues. CDR1 and CDR2 from the germline V gene are SGDLS and YYNGEE. CDR3 DNA: TGTGCCAGCAGCGGGGCTCGGGGGTTTAACTATGGCTACACCTTC. Encoded protein: CASSGARGFNYGYTF.

This sequence joins TRBV4-1 and TRBJ2-5; 7 bases are shared with TRBD2. The V gene end was trimmed by 0 bases and the J gene end by 5 bases; junction bases not matched to a gene: 9. This CDR3 has 16 amino acids. From germline, CDR1 is MGHRA and CDR2 YSYEKL. CDR3 amino acids: CASSQDVGRGWETQYF. The CDR3 DNA follows: TGCGCCAGCAGCCAAGATGTAGGGAGGGGTTGGGAGACCCAGTACTTC.

V and J are TRBV5-1 and TRBJ1-1; 7 bases are shared with TRBD1. The junction had 7 bases not matched to a gene; V was cut back by 5 bases and J by 3 bases. The CDR3 loop spans 14 amino acids. CDR1 and CDR2 from the germline V gene are SGHRS and YFSETQ. CDR3: CASRLTGMDTEAFF. CDR3 nucleotides: TGCGCCAGCAGACTGACAGGGATGGACACTGAAGCTTTCTTT.

This clone was seen a handful of times. The rearrangement joins TRBV3-1 (or the pseudogene TRBV3-2) to TRBJ2-7, with 8 positions matching TRBD2. There are 16 residues in the CDR3. Looked up from germline, CDR1 is LGHDT and CDR2 is YNNKEL (reference sequence). V dropped 1 base and J dropped 3; count of bases not matched to a gene: 8. The CDR3 sequence is CASSQGSMSGSYEQYF. CDR3 nucleotide sequence: TGTGCCAGCAGCCAAGGATCAATGAGCGGGAGCTACGAGCAGTACTTC.

V is TRBV2 and J is TRBJ2-1; D is unclear. The CDR3 runs to 13 residues. The germline V and J ends were trimmed by 6 bases and 4 bases, with 10 bases remaining between them. The germline V gene has CDR1 SNHLY and CDR2 FYNNEI. The CDR3 reads CASREPLYNEQFF. The CDR3 nucleotides read TGTGCCAGCAGGGAACCATTGTACAATGAGCAGTTCTTC.

V and J are TRBV10-1 and TRBJ2-2, with 9 bases fitting TRBD1. V lost 6 bases and J lost 1; bases outside the gene matches: 6. The CDR3 has 16 amino acids. Germline V lookup: CDR1 WNHNN, CDR2 SYGVQD (reference sequence). The CDR3 nucleotides read TGCGCCAGCAGCCCCGGGACAGGGTTGAACACCGGGGAGCTGTTTTTT. It translates to CASSPGTGLNTGELFF.

This chain links TRBV6-5 with TRBJ1-1; D uncertain. The germline CDR1 and CDR2 sequences are MNHEY and SVGAGI. The V end lost 5 bases, the J end lost 0 bases, and 13 bases lay between the germline ends. This CDR3 region has 15 residues. In DNA, the CDR3 is TGTGCCAGCAGTCCCCCTAGACCGTTGAACACTGAAGCTTTCTTT. This sequence encodes CASSPPRPLNTEAFF.

This sequence joins TRBV11-2 and TRBJ2-7; 7 bases line up with TRBD2. The V segment lost 5 bases and the J segment 3 bases; nucleotides outside the gene matches: 22. The CDR3 contains 19 residues. Germline V lookup: CDR1 SGHAT, CDR2 FQNNGV. The CDR3 is CASSPSHFGGSPLNYEQYF. CDR3 sequence (DNA): TGTGCCAGCAGCCCATCCCATTTTGGCGGGAGTCCCTTAAACTACGAGCAGTACTTC.

This clone was seen a single time. This rearrangement joins TRBV12-3 or TRBV12-4 to TRBJ1-2; 8 bases are shared with TRBD1. CDR3 length: 12 residues. J lost 8 bases, V lost 5 bases, and 4 bases had no gene match. CDR3 residues: CASSRTGQGYTF. The CDR3 nucleotides read TGTGCCAGCAGTCGGACAGGGCAGGGCTACACCTTC.

V gene TRBV6-5 combines with J gene TRBJ1-1; D is ambiguous. This CDR3 spans 11 amino acids. V shed 4 bases and J shed 7 bases, with 7 bases lying between them. Germline CDR1 is MNHEY and CDR2 is SVGAGI. The CDR3 bases are TGTGCCAGCAGTTTAGAGGGTGAAGCTTTCTTT. Its translation is CASSLEGEAFF.

The CDR3 is CASSLAGAFFYNEQFF. DNA of the CDR3: TGTGCCAGCAGCTTGGCCGGAGCCTTCTTCTACAATGAGCAGTTCTTC. The chain uses TRBV5-6 and TRBJ2-1, with D hard to call. Germline CDR1 SGHDT, CDR2 YYEEEE. There are 16 residues in the CDR3. V was pared by 0 bases and J by 3 bases, with 13 bases between.

The chain links TRBV2 to TRBJ2-1, with 9 nucleotides matching TRBD1. V gave up 4 bases and J gave up 8 bases; unmatched junction bases: 9. The CDR3 is made up of 15 amino acids. In germline, CDR1 is SNHLY, CDR2 FYNNEI. CDR3 nucleotides: TGTGCCAGCAGTGGAGAGGACAGGGGAAGGTATGAGCAGTTCTTC. Its protein is CASSGEDRGRYEQFF.

This chain uses TRBV2 with TRBJ1-5, with TRBD1 matching 8 bases. The CDR3 runs 20 residues. In germline, CDR1 is SNHLY, CDR2 FYNNEI. Trimming removed 2 bases from V and 1 base from J; junction bases left unmatched: 16. CDR3 residues: CASSEQEMGTGGGSNQPQHF. The CDR3 nucleotides are TGTGCCAGCAGTGAACAGGAAATGGGTACAGGGGGGGGGAGCAATCAGCCCCAGCATTTT.

This clone turned up a few times. The chain uses TRBV19 and TRBJ1-5; D gene unclear. Per germline, CDR1 LNHDA and CDR2 SQIVND (reference sequence). Trimming took 5 bases from V and 9 from J, leaving 11 bases between them. This CDR3 comprises 12 residues. Here the CDR3 DNA reads TGTGCCAGTAGTTTTCCCCCGAGGCCCCAGCATTTT. Residues: CASSFPPRPQHF.